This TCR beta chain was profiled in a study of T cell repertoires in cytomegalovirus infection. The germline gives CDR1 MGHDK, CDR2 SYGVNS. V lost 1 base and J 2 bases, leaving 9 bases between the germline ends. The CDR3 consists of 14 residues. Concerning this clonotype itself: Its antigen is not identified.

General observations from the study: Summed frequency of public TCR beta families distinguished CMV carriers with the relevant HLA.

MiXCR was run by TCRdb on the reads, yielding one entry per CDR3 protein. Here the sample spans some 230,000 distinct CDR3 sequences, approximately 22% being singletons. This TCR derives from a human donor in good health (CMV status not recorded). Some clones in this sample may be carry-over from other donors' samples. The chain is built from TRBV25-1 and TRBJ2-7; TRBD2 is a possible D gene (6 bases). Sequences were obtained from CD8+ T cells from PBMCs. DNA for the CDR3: TGTGCCAGCAGTGAATCGGGGGTGGCCTACGAGCAGTACTTC. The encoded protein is CASSESGVAYEQYF.